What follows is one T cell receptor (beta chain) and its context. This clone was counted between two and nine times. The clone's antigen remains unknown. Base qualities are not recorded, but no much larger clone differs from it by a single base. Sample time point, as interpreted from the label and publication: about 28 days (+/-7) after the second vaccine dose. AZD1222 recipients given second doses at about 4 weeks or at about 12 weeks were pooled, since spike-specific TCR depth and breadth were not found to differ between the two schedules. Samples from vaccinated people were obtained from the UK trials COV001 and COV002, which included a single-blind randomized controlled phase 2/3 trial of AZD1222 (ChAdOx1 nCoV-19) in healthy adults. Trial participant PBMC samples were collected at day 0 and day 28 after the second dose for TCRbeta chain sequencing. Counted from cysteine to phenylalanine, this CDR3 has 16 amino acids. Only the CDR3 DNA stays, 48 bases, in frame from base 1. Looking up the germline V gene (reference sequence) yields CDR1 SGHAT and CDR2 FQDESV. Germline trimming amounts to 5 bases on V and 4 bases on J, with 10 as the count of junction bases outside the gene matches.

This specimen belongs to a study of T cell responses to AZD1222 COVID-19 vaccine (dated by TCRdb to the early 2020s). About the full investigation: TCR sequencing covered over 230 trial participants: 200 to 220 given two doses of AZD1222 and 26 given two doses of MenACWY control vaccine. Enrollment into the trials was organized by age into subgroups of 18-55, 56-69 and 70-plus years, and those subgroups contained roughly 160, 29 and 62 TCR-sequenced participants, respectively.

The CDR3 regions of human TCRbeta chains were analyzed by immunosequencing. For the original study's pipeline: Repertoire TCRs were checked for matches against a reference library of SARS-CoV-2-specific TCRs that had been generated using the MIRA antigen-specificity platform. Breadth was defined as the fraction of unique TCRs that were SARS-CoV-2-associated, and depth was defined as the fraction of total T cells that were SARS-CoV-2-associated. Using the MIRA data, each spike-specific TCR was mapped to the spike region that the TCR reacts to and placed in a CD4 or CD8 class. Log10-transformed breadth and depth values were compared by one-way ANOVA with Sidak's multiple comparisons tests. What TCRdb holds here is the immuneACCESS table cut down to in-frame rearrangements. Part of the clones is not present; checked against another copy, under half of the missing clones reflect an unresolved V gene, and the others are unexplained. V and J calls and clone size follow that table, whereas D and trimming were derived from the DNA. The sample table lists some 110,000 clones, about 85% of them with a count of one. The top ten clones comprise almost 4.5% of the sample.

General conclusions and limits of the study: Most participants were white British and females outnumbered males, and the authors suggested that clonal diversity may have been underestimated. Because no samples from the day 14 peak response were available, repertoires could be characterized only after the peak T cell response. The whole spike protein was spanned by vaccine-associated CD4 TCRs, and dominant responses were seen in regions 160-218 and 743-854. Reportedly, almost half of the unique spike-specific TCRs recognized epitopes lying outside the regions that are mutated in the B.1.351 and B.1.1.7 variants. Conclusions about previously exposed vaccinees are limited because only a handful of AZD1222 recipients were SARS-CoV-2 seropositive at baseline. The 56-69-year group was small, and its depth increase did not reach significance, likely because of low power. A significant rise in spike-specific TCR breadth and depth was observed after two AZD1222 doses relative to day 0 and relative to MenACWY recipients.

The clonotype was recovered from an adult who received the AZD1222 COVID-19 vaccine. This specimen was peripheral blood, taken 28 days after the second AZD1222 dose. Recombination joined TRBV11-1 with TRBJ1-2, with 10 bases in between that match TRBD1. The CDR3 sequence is CASSAGGTGVSYGYTF. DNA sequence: TGTGCCAGCAGCGCCGGCGGGACAGGGGTTAGCTATGGCTACACCTTC.